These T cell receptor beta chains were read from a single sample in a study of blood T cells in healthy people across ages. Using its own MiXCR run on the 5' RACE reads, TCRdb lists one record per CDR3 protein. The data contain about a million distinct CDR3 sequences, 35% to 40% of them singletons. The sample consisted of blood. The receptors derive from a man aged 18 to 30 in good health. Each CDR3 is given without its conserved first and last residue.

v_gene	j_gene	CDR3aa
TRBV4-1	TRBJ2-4	ASSHALDSALAKNIQY
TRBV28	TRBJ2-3	ASSLKKPDTQY
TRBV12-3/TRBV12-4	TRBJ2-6	ASSRRTSGANVLT
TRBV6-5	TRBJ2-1	ASSYGLGNNEQF
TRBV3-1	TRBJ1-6	ASSQELHSPLH
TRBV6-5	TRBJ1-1	ASRGQSMNTEAF
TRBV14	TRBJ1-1	ASSQEGTENMNTEAF
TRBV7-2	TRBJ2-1	ASSLGPLTGGHEQF
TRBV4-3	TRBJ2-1	ASSQDFRVLDSSSYNEQF
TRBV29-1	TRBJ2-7	SVPGRQWSHEQY
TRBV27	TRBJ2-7	ASSFAGGGYEQY
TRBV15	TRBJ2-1	ATSRDRVTSYNEQF
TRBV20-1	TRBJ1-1	SAIDFADTEAF
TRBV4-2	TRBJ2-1	ASSQGAGTSGGIEQF
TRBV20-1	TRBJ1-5	SARSGHQLQH
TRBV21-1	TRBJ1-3	ASSKAPGQGKYGNTIY
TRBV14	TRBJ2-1	ASSLNSLRTAEQF
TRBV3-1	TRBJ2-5	ASSQGRQQETQY
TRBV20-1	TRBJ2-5	SARAPDYNEQY
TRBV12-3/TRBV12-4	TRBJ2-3	ASSLYQGSDTQY
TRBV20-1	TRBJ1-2	SATDGYGYT
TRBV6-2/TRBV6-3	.	ASSYSRAGTHNEQY
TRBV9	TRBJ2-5	ASSAQTGGSEQY